The rows below give T cell receptor beta chains drawn from one sample of a study of cytomegalovirus exposure and HLA in healthy donors. Profiling relied on immunoSEQ multiplex PCR, and the TCRdb table lists in-frame clones only, not all of them. In the table there are approximately 33,000 clones, over 40% of which are singletons. The specimen was PBMCs. The source is a woman aged 40 to 55 in good health and CMV-seropositive. Both conserved end residues are part of each CDR3. Fields, in order: V gene, J gene, clone size, D gene, CDR3 protein, CDR3 DNA. D genes are given only for firm matches. Some rows mark clone size as missing; the rest say once, few, many or name a class of expanded clone.

TRBV6-1	TRBJ2-1	NA	TRBD2	CASSVGVAGGLEQFF	TGTGCCAGCAGTGTCGGAGTAGCGGGGGGGCTAGAGCAGTTCTTC
TRBV7-2	TRBJ1-1	NA	NA	CASSFDMVNTEAFF	TGTGCCAGCAGTTTTGACATGGTGAACACTGAAGCTTTCTTT
TRBV6-5	TRBJ2-1	few	NA	CASTPGGNEQFF	TGTGCCAGCACCCCTGGCGGGAATGAGCAGTTCTTC
TRBV30	TRBJ1-5	NA	NA	CAWKAAQGEVGPQHF	TGTGCCTGGAAGGCAGCACAGGGCGAAGTGGGGCCCCAGCATTTT
TRBV19	TRBJ1-5	few	NA	CASSIAKQGGNQPQHF	TGTGCCAGTAGTATAGCTAAACAGGGCGGCAATCAGCCCCAGCATTTT
TRBV7-8	TRBJ2-2	NA	TRBD1	CASSLNRDRGWTGELFF	TGTGCCAGCAGCTTAAACCGGGACAGGGGGTGGACCGGGGAGCTGTTTTTT
TRBV28	TRBJ2-6	few	NA	CASIKISGANVLTF	TGTGCCAGCATTAAAATATCTGGGGCCAACGTCCTGACTTTC
TRBV6-1	TRBJ1-1	few	NA	CASSEAGGLGKNTEAFF	TGTGCCAGCAGTGAAGCTGGGGGACTCGGGAAGAACACTGAAGCTTTCTTT
TRBV10-3	TRBJ1-2	NA	TRBD1	CAISTGQGNTYGYTF	TGTGCCATCAGTACCGGACAGGGAAACACCTATGGCTACACCTTC
TRBV9	TRBJ1-4	NA	TRBD1	CASSAPGTGVEKLFF	TGTGCCAGCAGCGCCCCCGGGACAGGGGTTGAAAAACTGTTTTTT
TRBV7-2	TRBJ1-1	few	NA	CASSLYLEAFF	TGTGCCAGCAGCTTATATCTTGAAGCTTTCTTT
TRBV11-2	TRBJ2-3	NA	TRBD2	CASSSRERGVYTDTQYF	TGTGCCAGCAGCTCCCGGGAGCGGGGGGTTTACACAGATACGCAGTATTTT
TRBV19	TRBJ1-1	NA	TRBD1	CASRGTGRNTEAFF	TGTGCCAGTAGAGGGACAGGGAGGAACACTGAAGCTTTCTTT
TRBV5-6	TRBJ2-7	NA	TRBD2	CASSLVASGGPYEQYF	TGTGCCAGCAGCTTGGTGGCTAGCGGGGGGCCTTACGAGCAGTACTTC
TRBV27	TRBJ1-4	once	NA	CASSLETNEKLFF	TGTGCCAGCAGTTTAGAGACTAATGAAAAACTGTTTTTT
TRBV6-5	TRBJ2-1	NA	TRBD1	CASRPGQANNEQFF	TGTGCCAGCAGGCCGGGACAGGCTAACAATGAGCAGTTCTTC
TRBV2	TRBJ2-1	NA	TRBD1	CASRVTGGEQFF	TGTGCCAGCAGGGTTACAGGGGGTGAGCAGTTCTTC
TRBV6-4	TRBJ1-6	NA	TRBD1	CASRLEGGNNSPLHF	TGTGCCAGCAGACTCGAAGGGGGCAATAATTCACCCCTCCACTTT
TRBV2	TRBJ1-1	NA	NA	CASSVGHSSNTEAFF	TGTGCCAGCAGCGTAGGACACTCCTCGAACACTGAAGCTTTCTTT
TRBV30	TRBJ2-7	few	TRBD1	CAWSADRESYEQYF	TGTGCCTGGAGTGCAGACAGGGAGTCCTACGAGCAGTACTTC
TRBV10-3	TRBJ2-1	NA	NA	CAIMGGSSYNEQFF	TGTGCCATCATGGGGGGAAGCTCCTACAATGAGCAGTTCTTC
TRBV5-1	TRBJ2-2	once	NA	CASSLGIAITGELFF	TGCGCCAGCAGCTTGGGCATTGCTATCACCGGGGAGCTGTTTTTT
TRBV4-2	TRBJ2-7	NA	NA	CASSQDSTFREQYF	TGTGCCAGCAGCCAAGACTCGACATTCCGCGAGCAGTACTTC
TRBV5-1	TRBJ2-2	NA	TRBD2	CASSPTSGGVGTGELFF	TGCGCCAGCAGCCCGACTAGCGGGGGGGTTGGCACCGGGGAGCTGTTTTTT
TRBV7-2	TRBJ1-3	NA	NA	CASSLQGTKSGNTIYF	TGTGCCAGCAGCTTGCAGGGGACGAAATCTGGAAACACCATATATTTT
TRBV21-1	TRBJ2-7	NA	NA	CASSSRTRMREQYF	TGTGCCAGCAGCTCACGGACTAGAATGAGGGAGCAGTACTTC
TRBV4-2	TRBJ2-7	NA	TRBD2	CASSRGLESYEQYF	TGTGCCAGCAGCCGAGGACTAGAATCCTACGAGCAGTACTTC
TRBV6-1	TRBJ1-3	NA	NA	CASSEPYSGNTIYF	TGTGCCAGCAGTGAACCCTACTCTGGAAACACCATATATTTT
TRBV6-4	TRBJ2-1	few	TRBD2	CASSEGLASNEQFF	TGTGCCAGCAGTGAGGGACTAGCGAGCAATGAGCAGTTCTTC
TRBV7-6	TRBJ1-2	NA	NA	CASSLTYNYGYTF	TGTGCCAGCAGCCTAACCTATAACTATGGCTACACCTTC
TRBV15	TRBJ1-5	NA	TRBD1	CATSSDRDRGNQPQHF	TGTGCCACCAGCTCGGACCGGGACAGGGGCAATCAGCCCCAGCATTTT
TRBV6-1	TRBJ2-1	once	TRBD2	CASRRGAGDKQFF	TGTGCCAGCAGGCGTGGAGCGGGGGATAAGCAGTTCTTC
TRBV6-6	TRBJ2-1	NA	NA	CASSSPGGGLNNEQFF	TGTGCCAGCAGTTCGCCCGGCGGGGGCCTGAACAATGAGCAGTTCTTC
TRBV30	TRBJ2-7	few	TRBD2	CAGSPRGGGRAEQYF	TGTGCCGGGAGCCCCCGGGGCGGGGGGCGCGCCGAGCAGTACTTC
TRBV9	TRBJ2-5	few	NA	CASSVGSRSQETQYF	TGTGCCAGCAGCGTAGGTAGTCGCTCGCAAGAGACCCAGTACTTC
TRBV9	TRBJ2-7	NA	NA	CASSVGAAYEQYF	TGTGCCAGCAGCGTAGGGGCCGCCTACGAGCAGTACTTC
TRBV20-1	TRBJ2-1	few	TRBD1	CSADRGNEQFF	TGCAGTGCTGACAGGGGGAATGAGCAGTTCTTC
TRBV28	TRBJ1-1	NA	NA	CASSLVGEVTEAFF	TGTGCCAGCAGTTTAGTTGGCGAGGTGACTGAAGCTTTCTTT
TRBV28	TRBJ1-1	NA	NA	CASSLVKGVTEAFF	TGTGCCAGCAGCCTAGTTAAGGGAGTCACTGAAGCTTTCTTT
TRBV7-9	TRBJ2-4	NA	TRBD2	CASSLAKRGVNF	TGTGCCAGCAGCTTAGCGAAGCGGGGGGTAAACTTC
TRBV4-1	TRBJ1-6	once	TRBD1	CASSQDLRQGNSPLHF	TGCGCCAGCAGCCAAGATCTAAGACAGGGCAATTCACCCCTCCACTTT
TRBV7-2	TRBJ2-5	NA	TRBD2	CASSSRPGLQETQYF	TGTGCCAGCAGCTCACGCCCGGGACTACAAGAGACCCAGTACTTC
TRBV4-2	TRBJ2-5	NA	NA	CAGSQGDWSRSQETQYF	TGTGCCGGCAGCCAAGGAGACTGGTCCCGGAGCCAAGAGACCCAGTACTTC
TRBV6-1	TRBJ2-5	NA	NA	CASTRDWRHQETQYF	TGTGCCAGCACCAGGGACTGGAGACACCAAGAGACCCAGTACTTC
TRBV4-3	TRBJ2-5	NA	TRBD2	CASSQPKRGARETQYF	TGCGCCAGCAGCCAACCAAAGCGGGGGGCCCGAGAGACCCAGTACTTC
TRBV27	TRBJ2-2	NA	TRBD2	CASSQRTSGGSPGELFF	TGTGCCAGCAGCCAAAGGACTAGCGGGGGTTCACCCGGGGAGCTGTTTTTT
TRBV7-7	TRBJ2-2	NA	NA	CASSLGGNTGELFF	TGTGCTAGCAGCCTGGGGGGGAACACCGGGGAGCTGTTTTTT
TRBV9	TRBJ1-1	NA	NA	CASSVALGAGNTEAFF	TGTGCCAGCAGCGTAGCCCTAGGGGCAGGTAACACTGAAGCTTTCTTT
TRBV4-2	TRBJ1-1	NA	NA	CASSSQGNTEAFF	TGTGCCAGCAGCTCGCAGGGAAACACTGAAGCTTTCTTT